This T cell receptor beta chain was found in a study of T cell changes during pregnancy in multiple sclerosis (dated by TCRdb to between 2018 and 2021). A note on the overall study: In women with multiple sclerosis, the researchers looked at how the T cell repertoire shifted as pregnancy progressed.

Turning to this clone: Its antigen has not been determined. No base quality values were provided; no much bigger clone lies one nucleotide off.

Library generation was performed with the immunoSEQ multiplex PCR assay. As stored in TCRdb, this immuneACCESS dataset retains in-frame rearrangements with V and J assigned. A fraction of the clones does not appear; measured against another copy, unresolved V genes explain less than half of the discrepancy, and the remainder lacks a known reason. This sample has over 65,000 clones in its table, and approximately 90% of those were observed once. Roughly 2.5% of the sample belongs to the ten largest clones. Per the germline V gene (reference sequence), GTSNPN is the CDR1 and SVGIG is the CDR2. Ends trimmed: V by 0 bases, J by 0 bases; bases unmatched to a gene: 7. The CDR3 holds 17 amino acids from the cysteine to the phenylalanine. The only DNA kept is the CDR3, 51 bases in frame from the first base.

The chain is made from TRBV30 and TRBJ2-4; TRBD2 matches 8 bases in the middle. This clonotype was obtained from a female donor with multiple sclerosis, enrolled in a pregnancy study. This sample comprised peripheral blood, obtained in the first trimester of pregnancy. The nucleotides are TGTGCCTGGAGTGTACCGGGACTAGGCACAGCCAAAAACATTCAGTACTTC. It is translated as CAWSVPGLGTAKNIQYF.